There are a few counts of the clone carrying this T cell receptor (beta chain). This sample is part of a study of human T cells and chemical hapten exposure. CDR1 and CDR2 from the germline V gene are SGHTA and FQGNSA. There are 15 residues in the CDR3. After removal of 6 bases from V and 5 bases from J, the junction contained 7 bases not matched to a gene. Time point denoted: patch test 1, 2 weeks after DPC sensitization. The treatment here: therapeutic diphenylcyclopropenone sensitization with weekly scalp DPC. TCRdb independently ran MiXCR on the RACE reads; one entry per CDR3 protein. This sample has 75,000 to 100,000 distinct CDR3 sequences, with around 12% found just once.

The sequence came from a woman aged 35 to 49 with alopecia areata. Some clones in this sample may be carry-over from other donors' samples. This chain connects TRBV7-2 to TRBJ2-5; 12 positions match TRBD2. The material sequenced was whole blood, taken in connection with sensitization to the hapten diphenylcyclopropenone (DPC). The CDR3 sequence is CASRITSGRMETQYF. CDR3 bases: TGTGCCAGCAGGATAACTAGCGGGAGGATGGAGACCCAGTACTTC.